Below, one TCR beta chain is given with its context. The antigen is unknown. At one of its ends the junction is not consistent with the germline gene, which may arise from a read error. Taking about 18-32 mg of unsorted bulk tissue, the authors co-extracted RNA and DNA. Surgeons treated the primary liver carcinoma of the patients by surgical resection. The patients carried chronic HBV infection and had received no treatment. This entry belongs to a study of tumor-infiltrating lymphocytes in primary liver carcinoma. Study context: The study enrolled male and female patients aged 30 to 69 years. Overall study findings and caveats: Tumors reached a significantly greater top-250-clone fraction than blood did (p = 0.039).

The germline gives CDR1 MNHEY, CDR2 SVGEGT. The length of the CDR3 is 14 residues. With a constant-region primer, TCR beta cDNA was made from approximately 510 ng of total RNA. Construction of TCR beta libraries relied on three successive nested multiplex PCR rounds employing slightly modified ARM-PCR. TRBV1-TRBV30 forward and Cbeta reverse primers drove the first two roughly 10-cycle rounds. A single record per CDR3 protein comes from TCRdb applying MiXCR to the multiplex PCR reads. The sample includes 75,000 to 80,000 distinct CDR3 sequences, approximately 62% of them seen just once. This chain links TRBV6-2 or TRBV6-3 with TRBJ2-2, with a tentative D call TRBD2 (5 bases). The material sequenced was tumor-adjacent normal liver tissue. The TCR originated in a man aged 35 to 55 with primary liver carcinoma and hepatitis B virus infection. In DNA, the CDR3 is TGTGCCGTCCCACGGGCCTCGAACACCGGGGAGTTGTTTTTT. It translates to CAVPRASNTGELFF.